The rows below give T cell receptor beta chains drawn from one sample of a study of cytomegalovirus exposure and HLA in healthy donors. Repertoires were generated with immunoSEQ multiplex PCR, while TCRdb's copy carries only in-frame clones and drops some. The sample lists some 200,000 clones, 65% to 85% occurring once. Material for sequencing was PBMCs. The receptors shown here come from a boy aged 2 to 10 in good health and CMV-seronegative. The CDR3 runs from the conserved cysteine through the conserved F or W. Each record gives: J gene, D gene, V gene, clone size, CDR3 DNA, CDR3 protein. A D gene is named only where the DNA matches it firmly. Not all rows give a size; the values are once, few, many and, for expanded clones, a class.

j_call: TRBJ2-2
d_call: TRBD1
v_call: TRBV7-9
clone_size: NA
cdr3_nt: TGTGCCAGCAGCTTAGACTTACAGGGGGTGCTCACCGGGGAGCTGTTTTTT
cdr3_aa: CASSLDLQGVLTGELFF

j_call: TRBJ2-2
d_call: TRBD1
v_call: TRBV19
clone_size: NA
cdr3_nt: TGTGCCACCCAGGACAGGGCGAACACCGGGGAGCTGTTTTTT
cdr3_aa: CATQDRANTGELFF

j_call: TRBJ1-5
d_call: NA
v_call: TRBV5-6
clone_size: NA
cdr3_nt: TGTGCCAGCAGCTTGGCCAGCGATAGCAATCAGCCCCAGCATTTT
cdr3_aa: CASSLASDSNQPQHF

j_call: TRBJ2-2
d_call: TRBD1
v_call: TRBV10-3
clone_size: NA
cdr3_nt: TGTGCCATCAGTGAGCCAAAGGACAGGACCGGGGAGCTGTTTTTT
cdr3_aa: CAISEPKDRTGELFF

j_call: TRBJ2-1
d_call: NA
v_call: TRBV6-1
clone_size: NA
cdr3_nt: TGTGCCAGCAGCCTTAGGGAGCCCAATGAGCAGTTCTTC
cdr3_aa: CASSLREPNEQFF

j_call: TRBJ1-5
d_call: NA
v_call: TRBV5-1
clone_size: NA
cdr3_nt: TGCGCCAGCAGCTTGGGGACAGTCAATCAGCCCCAGCATTTT
cdr3_aa: CASSLGTVNQPQHF

j_call: TRBJ1-1
d_call: NA
v_call: TRBV9
clone_size: NA
cdr3_nt: TGTGCCAGCAGCGGAGGGATGAACACTGAAGCTTTCTTT
cdr3_aa: CASSGGMNTEAFF

j_call: TRBJ2-7
d_call: TRBD1
v_call: TRBV29-1
clone_size: once
cdr3_nt: TGCAGCGTTGAAGGGGACAGGGCCTACGAGCAGTACTTC
cdr3_aa: CSVEGDRAYEQYF

j_call: TRBJ2-7
d_call: TRBD1
v_call: TRBV7-9
clone_size: once
cdr3_nt: TGTGCCAGCAGCTTAGCCTACTGGGGACAGTCCTACGAGCAGTACTTC
cdr3_aa: CASSLAYWGQSYEQYF

j_call: TRBJ2-5
d_call: TRBD2
v_call: TRBV6-1
clone_size: NA
cdr3_nt: TGTGCCAGCAGTGCCTCCGGGACTAGCGGGGGGGCTTGGGAGACCCAGTACTTC
cdr3_aa: CASSASGTSGGAWETQYF

j_call: TRBJ1-6
d_call: NA
v_call: TRBV5-6
clone_size: few
cdr3_nt: TGTGCCAGCATGCCTTGGGGCTCCCTTAATTCACCCCTCCACTTT
cdr3_aa: CASMPWGSLNSPLHF

j_call: TRBJ2-1
d_call: NA
v_call: TRBV4-1
clone_size: NA
cdr3_nt: TGCGCCAGCACCAACCAGGACGGAGGGGGCTATGAGCAGTTCTTC
cdr3_aa: CASTNQDGGGYEQFF

j_call: TRBJ2-3
d_call: TRBD2
v_call: TRBV11-1
clone_size: NA
cdr3_nt: TGTGCCAGCAGCTTACTAGCGGGGGGAACGCGGGATACGCAGTATTTT
cdr3_aa: CASSLLAGGTRDTQYF

j_call: TRBJ2-1
d_call: TRBD2
v_call: TRBV11-2
clone_size: NA
cdr3_nt: TGTGCCAGCAGCTCAATGACTAGCGGGGGGGGGTTAGGAGAGTTCTTC
cdr3_aa: CASSSMTSGGGLGEFF

j_call: TRBJ1-2
d_call: NA
v_call: TRBV7-9
clone_size: NA
cdr3_nt: TGTGCCAGCAGCCAGGGGTGGACGGACCCCGGCTATGGCTACACCTTC
cdr3_aa: CASSQGWTDPGYGYTF

j_call: TRBJ2-1
d_call: TRBD1
v_call: TRBV19
clone_size: NA
cdr3_nt: TGTGCCAGTAGGGACAGGACCCAGCAGTTCTTC
cdr3_aa: CASRDRTQQFF

j_call: TRBJ2-5
d_call: TRBD1
v_call: TRBV30
clone_size: NA
cdr3_nt: TGTGCCTGGAGCGACAGGGCGGAGGAGACCCAGTACTTC
cdr3_aa: CAWSDRAEETQYF

j_call: TRBJ1-1
d_call: TRBD1
v_call: TRBV30
clone_size: NA
cdr3_nt: TGTGCCTGGAGTCGCCACCGGGACAGAGGATACACTGAAGCTTTCTTT
cdr3_aa: CAWSRHRDRGYTEAFF

j_call: TRBJ2-2
d_call: TRBD1
v_call: TRBV5-1
clone_size: NA
cdr3_nt: TGCGCCAGCAGCCATTCCGGGACAGGGAGGACCGGGGAGCTGTTTTTT
cdr3_aa: CASSHSGTGRTGELFF

j_call: TRBJ1-2
d_call: TRBD1
v_call: TRBV6-5
clone_size: NA
cdr3_nt: TGTGCCAGTTCGGACAGGGTGGGTTTCTATGGCTACACCTTC
cdr3_aa: CASSDRVGFYGYTF

j_call: TRBJ2-7
d_call: NA
v_call: TRBV6-1
clone_size: NA
cdr3_nt: TGTGCCAGCAGCAGGGGATGGGACGAGCAGTACTTC
cdr3_aa: CASSRGWDEQYF

j_call: TRBJ2-5
d_call: NA
v_call: TRBV5-1
clone_size: NA
cdr3_nt: TGCGCCAGCAGCTTGGCCGGAGGGTATAACCAAGAGACCCAGTACTTC
cdr3_aa: CASSLAGGYNQETQYF

j_call: TRBJ2-2
d_call: TRBD1
v_call: TRBV6-1
clone_size: NA
cdr3_nt: TGTGCCAGCAAGGCGCCAGGGGGAGACACCGGGGAGCTGTTTTTT
cdr3_aa: CASKAPGGDTGELFF

j_call: TRBJ2-7
d_call: TRBD1
v_call: TRBV7-9
clone_size: NA
cdr3_nt: TGTGCCAGCAGCCGGGACAGGGGTATCTACGAGCAGTACTTC
cdr3_aa: CASSRDRGIYEQYF

j_call: TRBJ2-7
d_call: NA
v_call: TRBV7-8
clone_size: NA
cdr3_nt: TGTGCCAGCACCCCTACTAGTCTCTACGAGCAGTACTTC
cdr3_aa: CASTPTSLYEQYF

j_call: TRBJ1-1
d_call: NA
v_call: TRBV11-2
clone_size: NA
cdr3_nt: TGTGCCAGCACCCGATCGGGGAGTGAAGCTTTCTTT
cdr3_aa: CASTRSGSEAFF

j_call: TRBJ1-2
d_call: TRBD1
v_call: TRBV2
clone_size: NA
cdr3_nt: TGTGTCAGCGAGTGGACAGGGGGCGCTGGGAACTATGGCTACACCTTC
cdr3_aa: CVSEWTGGAGNYGYTF

j_call: TRBJ2-7
d_call: TRBD2
v_call: TRBV5-6
clone_size: NA
cdr3_nt: TGTGCCAGCAGTGTTCGCGGGAGAGTCTACGAGCAGTACTTC
cdr3_aa: CASSVRGRVYEQYF

j_call: TRBJ1-5
d_call: NA
v_call: TRBV27
clone_size: NA
cdr3_nt: TGTGCCAGCGCTACAGTGAAAGGGGTAGCCAAAGTAGCGGCCCAGCATTTT
cdr3_aa: CASATVKGVAKVAAQHF

j_call: TRBJ2-5
d_call: TRBD2
v_call: TRBV9
clone_size: NA
cdr3_nt: TGTGCCAGCAGCGTAGGCGGCTGGGCGGGAGGAATGGAGACCCAGTACTTC
cdr3_aa: CASSVGGWAGGMETQYF

j_call: TRBJ2-1
d_call: TRBD2
v_call: TRBV13
clone_size: NA
cdr3_nt: TGTGCCAGCAGTCGCCTAGCGGGAGGCCACAATGAGCAGTTCTTC
cdr3_aa: CASSRLAGGHNEQFF

j_call: TRBJ2-1
d_call: TRBD1
v_call: TRBV27
clone_size: NA
cdr3_nt: TGTGCCAGCATTCTTTACGGGACAGGGGACTTCATCTCCTACAATGAGCAGTTCTTC
cdr3_aa: CASILYGTGDFISYNEQFF

j_call: TRBJ1-1
d_call: NA
v_call: TRBV6-5
clone_size: NA
cdr3_nt: TGTGCCAGCAGTTACCCAAACACTGAAGCTTTCTTT
cdr3_aa: CASSYPNTEAFF

j_call: TRBJ2-1
d_call: TRBD2
v_call: TRBV6-6
clone_size: NA
cdr3_nt: TGTGCCAGCAGTACTGCCCAAGCGGGAGCGAGGAATGAGCAGTTCTTC
cdr3_aa: CASSTAQAGARNEQFF

j_call: TRBJ2-5
d_call: TRBD2
v_call: TRBV19
clone_size: NA
cdr3_nt: TGTGCCAGTAGTGAGACTAGCGGGATTGGGGAGACCCAGTACTTC
cdr3_aa: CASSETSGIGETQYF

j_call: TRBJ1-1
d_call: NA
v_call: TRBV6-5
clone_size: NA
cdr3_nt: TGTGCCAGCAGTTACTCCCACGGGGCTGAAGCTTTCTTT
cdr3_aa: CASSYSHGAEAFF

j_call: TRBJ2-1
d_call: NA
v_call: TRBV4-1
clone_size: NA
cdr3_nt: TGCGCCAGCAGCCACACTCGAGAAATTCAGTTCTTC
cdr3_aa: CASSHTREIQFF

j_call: TRBJ1-2
d_call: TRBD1
v_call: TRBV4-2
clone_size: NA
cdr3_nt: TGTGCCAGCAGCCTACAGGGGAGTTTTAACTATGGCTACACCTTC
cdr3_aa: CASSLQGSFNYGYTF

j_call: TRBJ1-4
d_call: NA
v_call: TRBV5-1
clone_size: once
cdr3_nt: TGCGCCAGCAGTTATACAGGGTTCTCTAATGAAAAACTGTTTTTT
cdr3_aa: CASSYTGFSNEKLFF

j_call: TRBJ2-7
d_call: TRBD2
v_call: TRBV30
clone_size: NA
cdr3_nt: TGTGCCTGGGGACTAGCGCCCGAGTTAGAGCAGTACTTC
cdr3_aa: CAWGLAPELEQYF

j_call: TRBJ1-3
d_call: NA
v_call: TRBV21-1
clone_size: NA
cdr3_nt: TGTGCCAGCAGCAGATACCCTTGGGGGCTCCACTTCTCTGGAAACACCATATATTTT
cdr3_aa: CASSRYPWGLHFSGNTIYF

j_call: TRBJ2-7
d_call: TRBD2
v_call: TRBV7-2
clone_size: once
cdr3_nt: TGTGCCAGCAGCCTAGTGGCGGGGGGCCGTGGGTACGAGCAGTACTTC
cdr3_aa: CASSLVAGGRGYEQYF

j_call: TRBJ1-6
d_call: TRBD1
v_call: TRBV27
clone_size: NA
cdr3_nt: TGTGCCAGCAGTGGGGGGACAGGGGTCAATTCACCCCTCCACTTT
cdr3_aa: CASSGGTGVNSPLHF

j_call: TRBJ2-3
d_call: NA
v_call: TRBV20-1
clone_size: once
cdr3_nt: TGCAGCTACAGCACAGATACGCAGTATTTT
cdr3_aa: CSYSTDTQYF

j_call: TRBJ2-7
d_call: NA
v_call: TRBV6-6
clone_size: NA
cdr3_nt: TGTGCCAGCAGGACGGGGGACAGCTATTACGAGCAGTACTTC
cdr3_aa: CASRTGDSYYEQYF

j_call: TRBJ2-5
d_call: TRBD2
v_call: TRBV7-9
clone_size: NA
cdr3_nt: TGTGCCAGCAGCTTGGGACCGGGACTAGTGATAGAGACCCAGTACTTC
cdr3_aa: CASSLGPGLVIETQYF

j_call: TRBJ1-5
d_call: TRBD1
v_call: TRBV30
clone_size: few
cdr3_nt: TGTGCCTGGAGCCCGGACAGGGAATCACCCCAGCATTTT
cdr3_aa: CAWSPDRESPQHF

j_call: TRBJ1-1
d_call: NA
v_call: TRBV18
clone_size: NA
cdr3_nt: TGTGCCAGCTCACCACGGGGTACGGGGGACACTGAAGCTTTCTTT
cdr3_aa: CASSPRGTGDTEAFF

j_call: TRBJ2-5
d_call: TRBD1
v_call: TRBV29-1
clone_size: NA
cdr3_nt: TGCAGCGAAAGGACAGGGAAAGAGACCCAGTACTTC
cdr3_aa: CSERTGKETQYF

j_call: TRBJ1-5
d_call: NA
v_call: TRBV6-1
clone_size: NA
cdr3_nt: TGTGCCAGCAGTGGCACAGGGAAGAGACAGCCCCAGCATTTT
cdr3_aa: CASSGTGKRQPQHF

j_call: TRBJ2-3
d_call: TRBD2
v_call: TRBV6-5
clone_size: NA
cdr3_nt: TGTGCCAGCAGGCGCCTAGCGGGGGGCGGAGATACGCAGTATTTT
cdr3_aa: CASRRLAGGGDTQYF

j_call: TRBJ1-2
d_call: NA
v_call: TRBV30
clone_size: NA
cdr3_nt: TGTGCCTGGAGTGAGGTTGCAGGGCCTAACTATGGCTACACCTTC
cdr3_aa: CAWSEVAGPNYGYTF